This entry features one T cell receptor (beta chain) sequence. The antigen remains undetermined. The donors, all healthy, were Caucasians living in Russia, aged about 6 to 90. CDR3 length: 13 residues. The V segment lost 8 bases and the J segment 3 bases; nucleotides outside the gene matches: 6. Per the germline V gene, CDR1 is SNHLY and CDR2 is FYNNEI. This record comes from a study of blood T cells in healthy people across ages. Study-level results: What prevented conclusive comparison of naive and antigen-experienced cells was that PBMCs were unsorted. Both naive CD4+ cell counts and diversity were greater in long-lived donors than in aged donors.

Using a J-beta primer mix together with a sample-barcoded 5' primer, a second PCR was run for about 7 to 12 cycles. Each cDNA molecule was tagged by a template-switch adaptor with 12 random nucleotides. TCRdb recomputed calls from the 5' RACE reads with MiXCR, one row per CDR3 protein. This table holds fewer than 2,000,000 distinct CDR3 sequences, approximately 39% found once. This receptor was taken from a human donor in good health. J is TRBJ2-5 and V is TRBV2; 7 bases match TRBD2. Material: blood. The CDR3 protein is CASDRLAEETQYF. The CDR3 coding sequence is TGTGCCAGCGATCGACTAGCTGAAGAGACCCAGTACTTC.